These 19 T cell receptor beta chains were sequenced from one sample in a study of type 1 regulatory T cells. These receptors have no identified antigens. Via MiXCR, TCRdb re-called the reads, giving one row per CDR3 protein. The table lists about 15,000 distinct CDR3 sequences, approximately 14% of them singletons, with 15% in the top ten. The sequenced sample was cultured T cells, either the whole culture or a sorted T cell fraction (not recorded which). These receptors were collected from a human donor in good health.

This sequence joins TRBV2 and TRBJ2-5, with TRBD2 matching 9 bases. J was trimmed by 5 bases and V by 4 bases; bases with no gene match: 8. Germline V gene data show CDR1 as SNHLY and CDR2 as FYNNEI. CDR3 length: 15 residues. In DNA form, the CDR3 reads TGTGCCAGCAGTGTGGCGGGAGGGCCCTCGGAGACCCAGTACTTC. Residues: CASSVAGGPSETQYF.

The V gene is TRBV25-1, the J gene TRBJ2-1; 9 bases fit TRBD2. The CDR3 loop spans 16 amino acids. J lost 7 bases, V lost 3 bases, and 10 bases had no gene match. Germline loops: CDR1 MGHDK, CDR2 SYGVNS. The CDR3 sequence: CASSDPSGTLWNEQFF. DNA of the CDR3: TGTGCCAGCAGTGACCCTAGCGGGACTCTGTGGAATGAGCAGTTCTTC.

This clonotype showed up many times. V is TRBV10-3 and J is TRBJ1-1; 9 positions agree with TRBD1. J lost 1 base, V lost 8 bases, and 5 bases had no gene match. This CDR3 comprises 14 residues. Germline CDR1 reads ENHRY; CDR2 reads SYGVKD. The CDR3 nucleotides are TGTGCCATCTGTGGGGACAGGGCGAACACTGAAGCTTTCTTT. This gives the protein CAICGDRANTEAFF.

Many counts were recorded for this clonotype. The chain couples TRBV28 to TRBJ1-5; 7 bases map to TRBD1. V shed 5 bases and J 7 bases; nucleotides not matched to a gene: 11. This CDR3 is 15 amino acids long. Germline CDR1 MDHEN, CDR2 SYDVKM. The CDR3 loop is CASSARRGSVQPQHF. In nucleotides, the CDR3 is TGTGCCAGCAGTGCCCGCAGGGGGTCAGTGCAGCCCCAGCATTTT. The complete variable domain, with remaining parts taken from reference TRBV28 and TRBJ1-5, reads DVKVTQSSRYLVKRTGEKVFLECVQDMDHENMFWYRQDPGLGLRLIYFSYDVKMKEKGDIPEGYSVSREKKERFSLILESASTNQTSMYLCASSARRGSVQPQHFGDGTRLSIL.

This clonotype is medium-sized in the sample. The CDR3 sequence: CASSARTNTGELFF. The CDR3 nucleotides read TGTGCCAGCAGTGCGAGGACGAACACCGGGGAGCTGTTTTTT. The V call is TRBV2, the J call TRBJ2-2; no clear D gene. There are 14 residues in the CDR3. From germline, CDR1 is SNHLY and CDR2 FYNNEI. The V and J ends lost 4 bases and 0 bases respectively, with 6 bases between them.

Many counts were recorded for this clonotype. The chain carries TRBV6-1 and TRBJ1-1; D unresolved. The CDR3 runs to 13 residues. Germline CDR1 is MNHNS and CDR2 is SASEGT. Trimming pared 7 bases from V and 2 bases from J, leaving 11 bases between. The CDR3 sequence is CASMKQLNTEAFF. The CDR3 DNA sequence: TGTGCCAGCATGAAACAACTTAACACTGAAGCTTTCTTT.

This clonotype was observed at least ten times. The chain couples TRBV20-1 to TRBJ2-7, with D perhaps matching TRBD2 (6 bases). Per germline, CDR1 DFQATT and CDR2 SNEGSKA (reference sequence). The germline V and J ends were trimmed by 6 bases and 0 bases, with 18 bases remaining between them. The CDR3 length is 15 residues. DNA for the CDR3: TGCAGTGCCCATACCCCGGGGGTAGACTCCTACGAGCAGTACTTC. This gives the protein CSAHTPGVDSYEQYF.

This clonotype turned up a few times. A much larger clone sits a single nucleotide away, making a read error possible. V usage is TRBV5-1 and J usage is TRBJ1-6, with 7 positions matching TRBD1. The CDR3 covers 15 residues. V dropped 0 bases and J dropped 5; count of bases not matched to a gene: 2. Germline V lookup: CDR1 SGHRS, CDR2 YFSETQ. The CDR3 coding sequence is TGCGCCAGCAGCTTGGGACAGGGCCATAATTCACCCCTCCACTTT. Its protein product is CASSLGQGHNSPLHF.

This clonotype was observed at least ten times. CDR3 DNA: TGTGCCAGCAGGCTCAGGGCACTAAGCACAGATACGCAGTATTTT. Amino acid sequence: CASRLRALSTDTQYF. The genes are TRBV6-5 and TRBJ2-3, with a possible D match to TRBD1 (5 bases). The ends were cut back, 6 bases at V and 0 bases at J, with 13 bases in the middle. From germline, CDR1 is MNHEY and CDR2 SVGAGI. The CDR3 extends over 15 amino acids.

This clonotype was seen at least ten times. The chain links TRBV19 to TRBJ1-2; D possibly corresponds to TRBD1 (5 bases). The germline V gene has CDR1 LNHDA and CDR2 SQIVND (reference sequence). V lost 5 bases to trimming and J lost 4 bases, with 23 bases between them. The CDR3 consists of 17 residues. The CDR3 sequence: CASSPSGSPTNSYGYTF. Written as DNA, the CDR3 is TGTGCCAGTAGTCCATCAGGGAGTCCCACCAATTCCTATGGCTACACCTTC.

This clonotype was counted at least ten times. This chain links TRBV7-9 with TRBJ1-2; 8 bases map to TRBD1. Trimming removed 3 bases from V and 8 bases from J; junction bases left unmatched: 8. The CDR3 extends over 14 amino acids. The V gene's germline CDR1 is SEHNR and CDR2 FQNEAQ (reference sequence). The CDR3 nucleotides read TGTGCCAGCAGCTTTACTCAGGGGGCGAAGGGCTACACCTTC. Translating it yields CASSFTQGAKGYTF.

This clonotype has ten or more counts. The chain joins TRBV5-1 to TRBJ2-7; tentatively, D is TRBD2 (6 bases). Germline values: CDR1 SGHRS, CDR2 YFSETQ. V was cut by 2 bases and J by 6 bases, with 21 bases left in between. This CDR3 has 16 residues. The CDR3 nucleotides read TGCGCCAGCAGCTTACCAAGCGGCGGGGCATTTAGCGAGCAGTACTTC. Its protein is CASSLPSGGAFSEQYF.

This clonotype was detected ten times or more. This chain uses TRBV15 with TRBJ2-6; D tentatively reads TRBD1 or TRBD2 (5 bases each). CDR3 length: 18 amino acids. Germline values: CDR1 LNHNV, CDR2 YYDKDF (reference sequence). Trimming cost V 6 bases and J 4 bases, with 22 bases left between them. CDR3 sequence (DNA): TGTGCCACCAGATGGTTAGGGACCTACGAAAAGGGGGCCAACGTCCTGACTTTC. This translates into CATRWLGTYEKGANVLTF.

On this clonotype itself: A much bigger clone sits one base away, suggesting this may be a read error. CDR3 bases: TGCAGTGCTTACGGGACTAGCGCAGATACGCAGTATTTT. Its translation: CSAYGTSADTQYF. The chain employs TRBV20-1 and TRBJ2-3, with 10 bases lining up with TRBD2. CDR3 length equals 13 residues. Per germline, CDR1 DFQATT and CDR2 SNEGSKA (reference sequence). J lost 4 bases, V lost 5 bases, and 3 bases had no gene match.

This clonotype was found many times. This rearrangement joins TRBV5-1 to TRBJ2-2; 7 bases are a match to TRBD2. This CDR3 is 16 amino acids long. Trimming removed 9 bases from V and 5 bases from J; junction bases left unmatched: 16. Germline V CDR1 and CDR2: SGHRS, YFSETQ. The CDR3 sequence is CATHNGASGMTGELFF. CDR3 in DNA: TGCGCCACCCATAACGGGGCTAGCGGCATGACCGGGGAGCTGTTTTTT. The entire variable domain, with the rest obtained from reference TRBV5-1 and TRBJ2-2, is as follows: KAGVTQTPRYLIKTRGQQVTLSCSPISGHRSVSWYQQTPGQGLQFLFEYFSETQRNKGNFPGRFSGRQFSNSRSEMNVSTLELGDSALYLCATHNGASGMTGELFFGEGSRLTVL.

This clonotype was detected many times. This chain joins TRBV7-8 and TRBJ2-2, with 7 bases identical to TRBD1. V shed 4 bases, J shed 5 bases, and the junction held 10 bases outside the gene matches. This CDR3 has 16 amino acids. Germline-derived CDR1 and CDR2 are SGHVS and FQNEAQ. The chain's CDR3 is CASSSPTGAETGELFF. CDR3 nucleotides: TGTGCCAGCAGCTCGCCAACAGGGGCGGAGACCGGGGAGCTGTTTTTT.

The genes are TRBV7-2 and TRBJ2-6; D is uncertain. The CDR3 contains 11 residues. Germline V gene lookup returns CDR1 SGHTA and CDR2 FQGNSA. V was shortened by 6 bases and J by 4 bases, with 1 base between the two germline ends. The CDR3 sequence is CASRGANVLTF. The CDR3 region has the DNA TGTGCCAGCAGAGGGGCCAACGTCCTGACTTTC.

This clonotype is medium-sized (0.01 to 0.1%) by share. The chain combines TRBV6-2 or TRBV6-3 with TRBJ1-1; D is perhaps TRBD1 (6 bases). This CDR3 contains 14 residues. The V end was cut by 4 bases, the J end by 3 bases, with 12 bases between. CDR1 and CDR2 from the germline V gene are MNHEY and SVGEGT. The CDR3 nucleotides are TGTGCCAGCAGTTCCAGGGGAACGGACACTGAAGCTTTCTTT. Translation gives CASSSRGTDTEAFF.

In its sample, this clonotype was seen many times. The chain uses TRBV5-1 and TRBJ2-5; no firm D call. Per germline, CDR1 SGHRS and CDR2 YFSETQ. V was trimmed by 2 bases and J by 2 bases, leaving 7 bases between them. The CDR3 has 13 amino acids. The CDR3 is CASSFETQETQYF. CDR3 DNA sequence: TGCGCCAGCAGCTTTGAGACACAAGAGACCCAGTACTTC.